Detailed here is one TCR beta chain. The sample belongs to a study of blood T cells in healthy people across ages. The CDR3 length is 17 residues. The V gene's germline CDR1 is MGHRA and CDR2 YSYEKL. Deletions cut 2 bases from V and 4 bases from J, with 21 bases between. Through a sample-barcoded 5' primer and a J-beta primer mix, a second PCR was run for roughly 7 to 11 cycles. TCRdb analysed the 5' RACE reads with MiXCR anew, one entry per CDR3 protein. This sample has about 1.5 million distinct CDR3 sequences, with approximately 43% found just once. Donors gave around 10 milliliters of peripheral blood apiece.

The chain couples TRBV4-1 to TRBJ2-7; D is perhaps TRBD1 or TRBD2 (6 bases each). The TCR comes from a woman between 18 and 29 years old in good health. The sequencing input was blood. The CDR3 DNA reads as TGCGCCAGCAGCCAAAATGTTTTTGGGGGGCGAATTTACGAGCAGTACTTC. Protein product: CASSQNVFGGRIYEQYF.